This T cell receptor beta chain was obtained from a study of early T cells in non-severe SARS-CoV-2 infection. This clonotype was seen repeatedly, ten times or more. At one end, the junction sequence differs from germline, possibly due to a read error. The CDR3 totals 13 residues. Germline V gene data show CDR1 as KGHSH and CDR2 as LQKENI. The TCR library protocol was used to attach unique molecular identifiers. These identifiers were attached to individual cDNA molecules. Each CDR3 protein gets one entry after TCRdb re-called the 5' RACE reads with MiXCR. The sample records more than 20,000 distinct CDR3 sequences, around 6% being singletons.

This chain links TRBV18 with TRBJ1-2; D unresolved. This clonotype was sampled from an adult who was a healthcare worker with PCR-confirmed SARS-CoV-2 infection or an uninfected control (not recorded which). The sequencing input was whole blood. Here the CDR3 DNA reads TGTGCCAGCTCACCTCCCCTGGATTCTCTCGTGGCCTTC. Amino acid sequence: CASSPPLDSLVAF.